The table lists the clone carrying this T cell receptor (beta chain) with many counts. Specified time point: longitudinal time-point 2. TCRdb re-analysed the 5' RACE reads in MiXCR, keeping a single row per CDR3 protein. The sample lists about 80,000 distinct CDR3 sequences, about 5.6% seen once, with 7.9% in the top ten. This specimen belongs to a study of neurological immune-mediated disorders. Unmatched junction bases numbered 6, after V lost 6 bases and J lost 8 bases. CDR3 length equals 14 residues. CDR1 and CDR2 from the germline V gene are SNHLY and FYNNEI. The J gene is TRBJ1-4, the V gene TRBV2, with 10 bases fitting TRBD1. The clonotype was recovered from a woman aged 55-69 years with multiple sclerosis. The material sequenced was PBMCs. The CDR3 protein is CASRRTGGIEKLFF. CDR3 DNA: TGTGCCAGCAGAAGGACAGGGGGAATAGAAAAACTGTTTTTT. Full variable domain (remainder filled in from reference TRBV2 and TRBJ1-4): EPEVTQTPSHQVTQMGQEVILRCVPISNHLYFYWYRQILGQKVEFLVSFYNNEISEKSEIFDDQFSVERPDGSNFTLKIRSTKLEDSAMYFCASRRTGGIEKLFFGSGTQLSVL.